Sequencing of this T cell receptor beta chain was carried out in a study of response to subunit inactivated influenza vaccine. Notes on the study in general: With each seasonal influenza vaccination, the authors suggested, few new T cells are recruited.

This clonotype was seen only a few times. Its antigen is unidentified. TCRdb independently ran MiXCR on the RT-PCR reads; one entry per CDR3 protein. The table records some 300,000 distinct CDR3 sequences, 20% to 25% of them present only once. Germline-derived CDR1 and CDR2 are SGHRS and YFSETQ. This CDR3 comprises 15 residues. The V end lost 0 bases, the J end lost 2 bases, and 10 bases lay between the germline ends. The source was PBMCs from blood, collected 21 months after vaccination. The chain joins TRBV5-1 to TRBJ2-3; D is uncertain. The sequence came from a man in his fifties or sixties who received an inactivated influenza vaccine. The DNA for the CDR3 is TGCGCCAGCAGCTTGGATGCGGACCTCACAGATACGCAGTATTTT. It encodes CASSLDADLTDTQYF. Together with reference TRBV5-1 and TRBJ2-3, the CDR3 gives the full variable domain: KAGVTQTPRYLIKTRGQQVTLSCSPISGHRSVSWYQQTPGQGLQFLFEYFSETQRNKGNFPGRFSGRQFSNSRSEMNVSTLELGDSALYLCASSLDADLTDTQYFGPGTRLTVL.